The 7 T cell receptor beta chains below all came from one sample that was sequenced in a study of T cell responses to AZD1222 COVID-19 vaccine. Clones were sequenced by immunoSEQ multiplex PCR, and TCRdb holds only the in-frame ones, with some missing. The sample lists about 170,000 clones, about 89% occurring once. The specimen comprised peripheral blood, sampled on day 0 of AZD1222 vaccination. The source of these receptors is an adult in good health.

DNA for the CDR3: TGTGCCAGCAGTCAGGGGGGGAGGAATGGCTACACCTTC. Translating gives CASSQGGRNGYTF. The V call is TRBV6-5, the J call TRBJ1-2; 7 nucleotides match TRBD1. V was clipped by 5 bases and J by 6 bases; unmatched bases: 6. Germline CDR1 and CDR2: MNHEY and SVGAGI. The CDR3 has 13 residues.

This sequence joins TRBV14 and TRBJ1-3; 7 bases are a match to TRBD1. J gave up 10 bases and V 4 bases, and 10 bases lay outside the gene matches. The CDR3 sequence is 14 residues long. The germline gives CDR1 SGHDN, CDR2 FVKESK. The CDR3 coding sequence is TGTGCCAGCAGCCCAGCACAGGGGCTATATACCATATATTTT. Protein product: CASSPAQGLYTIYF.

The V and J genes are TRBV19 and TRBJ1-1, with a weak D call TRBD1 (6 bases). V shed 6 bases and J shed 1 base, with 15 bases lying between them. This CDR3 contains 15 residues. CDR1 LNHDA and CDR2 SQIVND come from the germline V gene (reference sequence). CDR3 bases: TGTGCCAGTAGCCCGGGGAGGGGGAAGAACACTGAAGCTTTCTTT. This sequence encodes CASSPGRGKNTEAFF. Combining the CDR3 with reference TRBV19 and TRBJ1-1 gives the whole variable domain DGGITQSPKYLFRKEGQNVTLSCEQNLNHDAMYWYRQDPGQGLRLIYYSQIVNDFQKGDIAEGYSVSREKKESFPLTVTSAQKNPTAFYLCASSPGRGKNTEAFFGQGTRLTVV.

The genes are TRBV6-1 and TRBJ1-5; possible D gene TRBD1, 6 bases. Trimming removed 2 bases from V and 2 bases from J, with 7 bases in between. The CDR3 loop spans 14 amino acids. Germline CDR1 is MNHNS and CDR2 is SASEGT. The CDR3 reads CASSESGGNQPQHF. In DNA, the CDR3 is TGTGCCAGCAGTGAATCAGGGGGCAATCAGCCCCAGCATTTT.

V is TRBV7-2 and J is TRBJ2-7, with D uncertain. This CDR3 has 15 amino acids. The germline V gene encodes CDR1 SGHTA and CDR2 FQGNSA. Trimming left V 2 bases short and J 4 bases short, with 15 bases between. This chain's CDR3 is CASSLSTYQSYEQYF. The DNA of the CDR3 is TGTGCCAGCAGCTTATCCACCTACCAGTCGTACGAGCAGTACTTC.

For the CDR3, the DNA is TGCGCCAGCAGCTCCCTGGGGGGGGCCTCCTACAATGAGCAGTTCTTC. Encoded protein: CASSSLGGASYNEQFF. This chain uses TRBV5-1 with TRBJ2-1; perhaps TRBD2 as D (7 bases). Germline assignment: CDR1 SGHRS and CDR2 YFSETQ. V gave up 3 bases and J gave up 0 bases, with 13 bases separating them. The CDR3 extends over 16 amino acids.

This chain joins TRBV28 and TRBJ2-3; D gene unclear. Trimming removed 3 bases from V and 0 bases from J, with 13 bases in between. Germline V gene data show CDR1 as MDHEN and CDR2 as SYDVKM. CDR3 length: 16 residues. This chain's CDR3 is CASSFPMPKSTDTQYF. CDR3 bases: TGTGCCAGCAGTTTCCCTATGCCGAAAAGCACAGATACGCAGTATTTT.